A single sample is the source of the 2 T cell receptor beta chains below, sequenced in a study of T cells after yellow fever vaccination. TCRdb re-called the 5' RACE reads through MiXCR, storing one row per CDR3 protein. The sample has roughly 300,000 distinct CDR3 sequences, roughly 8% seen once. The sample was PBMCs, taken about 49 days after the first yellow fever vaccination. The receptors originated from a man between 18 and 35 years old who received the YFV17D yellow fever vaccine.

The rearrangement links TRBV6-2 or TRBV6-3 to TRBJ2-7, with D possibly being TRBD2 (6 bases). The V end lost 2 bases, the J end lost 6 bases, and 8 bases lay between the germline ends. This CDR3 region has 12 residues. Per germline, CDR1 MNHEY and CDR2 SVGEGT. CDR3 sequence: CASSYPGGEQYV. The DNA for the CDR3 is TGTGCCAGCAGTTACCCCGGGGGCGAGCAGTACGTC.

The chain joins TRBV7-9 to TRBJ2-3; D gene ambiguous. Germline V gene data show CDR1 as SEHNR and CDR2 as FQNEAQ (reference sequence). V was clipped by 8 bases and J by 6 bases, with 15 bases between them. The CDR3 runs to 13 residues. CDR3 region: CASEKSTWDTQYF. The CDR3 DNA sequence: TGTGCCAGCGAAAAATCTACCTGGGATACGCAGTATTTT.